These T cell receptor beta chains were read from a single sample in a study of shared clonotypes between healthy human individuals. Clones were read by immunoSEQ multiplex PCR, and TCRdb kept only the in-frame ones, dropping some. The sample holds 300,000 to 400,000 clones, around four fifths seen once. Sample: memory CD4+ T cells sorted from blood. Receptors were obtained from a man aged 30 to 45 in good health. Both conserved end residues are part of each CDR3. The order of the fields is D gene, J gene, clone size, CDR3 length, V gene, CDR3 DNA, CDR3 protein. A D gene is named only where the DNA matches it firmly. Size tells how often a clone was seen (once, few, many) or the class of an expanded clone, and some rows leave it out.

NA,TRBJ2-5,NA,15,TRBV5-1,TGCGCCAGCCGTGACGGTAGACCCCGCCAAGAGACCCAGTACTTC,CASRDGRPRQETQYF
NA,TRBJ2-2,NA,15,TRBV5-4,TGTGCCAGCAGCTTGGGGACGCCGAACACCGGGGAGCTGTTTTTT,CASSLGTPNTGELFF
NA,TRBJ2-7,NA,16,TRBV5-4,TGTGCCAGCAGCCCCACCAGGGCAAAAAGCTCCTACGAGCAGTACTTC,CASSPTRAKSSYEQYF
NA,TRBJ2-7,many,14,TRBV7-9,TGTGCCAGCAGCTTAGCGGGAGTTCACTACGAGCAGTACTTC,CASSLAGVHYEQYF
TRBD2,TRBJ2-1,NA,14,TRBV11-3,TGTGCCAGCAGCTTGAGCGGGAGTTTGAATGAGCAGTTCTTC,CASSLSGSLNEQFF
NA,TRBJ2-5,NA,14,TRBV5-1,TGCGCCAGCAGCTTGGAGATGGGGGCTGAGACCCAGTACTTC,CASSLEMGAETQYF
NA,TRBJ2-3,NA,15,TRBV5-1,TGCGCCAGCAGCTTGGCGTCAGCCAGCACAGATACGCAGTATTTT,CASSLASASTDTQYF
NA,TRBJ2-3,NA,13,TRBV7-2,TGTGCCAGCAGCTTGGCCTCTATGGATACGCAGTATTTT,CASSLASMDTQYF
NA,TRBJ2-1,NA,10,TRBV29-1,TGCAGCGTTGGCGGGAACGAGCAGTTCTTC,CSVGGNEQFF
TRBD2,TRBJ2-2,NA,15,TRBV7-3,TGTGCCAGCAGCTCTAGCGGGAGTCGGACCGGGGAGCTGTTTTTT,CASSSSGSRTGELFF
NA,TRBJ1-5,NA,17,TRBV18,TGTGCCAGCTCACCCGGACAAGCCCACTATAGCAATCAGCCCCAGCATTTT,CASSPGQAHYSNQPQHF
NA,TRBJ2-5,few,11,TRBV30,TGTGCCTGGACGGGTTCTAGGGCCCAGTACTTC,CAWTGSRAQYF
TRBD1,TRBJ2-2,NA,16,TRBV14,TGTGCCAGCAGCCAGATTACAGGGGGCGCGCTCGGGGAGCTGTTTTTT,CASSQITGGALGELFF